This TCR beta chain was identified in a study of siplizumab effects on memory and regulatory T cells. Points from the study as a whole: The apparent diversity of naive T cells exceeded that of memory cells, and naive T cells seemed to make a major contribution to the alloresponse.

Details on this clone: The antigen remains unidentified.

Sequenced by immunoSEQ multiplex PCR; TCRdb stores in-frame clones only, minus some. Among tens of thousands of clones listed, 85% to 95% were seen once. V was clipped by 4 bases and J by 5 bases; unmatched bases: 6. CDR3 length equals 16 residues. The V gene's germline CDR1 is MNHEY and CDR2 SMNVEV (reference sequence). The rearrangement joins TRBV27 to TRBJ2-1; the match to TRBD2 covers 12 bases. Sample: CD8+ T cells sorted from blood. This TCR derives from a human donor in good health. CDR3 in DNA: TGTGCCAGCAGTTCAGAGGGACTAGCGGGCCACAATGAGCAGTTCTTC. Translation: CASSSEGLAGHNEQFF.